This T cell receptor (beta chain) was recorded in a study of PD-L1 blockade in urothelial cancer. The overall study: Blood was subjected to analysis at 3 weeks (second dose) and 6 weeks following treatment start.

This sample's time point: pretreatment peripheral blood. Sequenced by immunoSEQ multiplex PCR; TCRdb stores in-frame clones only, minus some. The data show fewer than 50,000 clones, with around 74% seen just once and 8% to 13% held by the top ten. Of note for this clone: Its antigen is not identified. The junction and the germline gene differ at one end; a read error may be behind it. Other DNA sequences from this sample encode an identical CDR3 as well.

General observations from the study: The study found that durable-benefit patients expanded tumor-associated blood clones more at 3 weeks.

Germline V CDR1 and CDR2: SGHAT, FQDESV (reference sequence). This CDR3 contains 16 residues. The specimen comprised PBMCs, sampled around atezolizumab (anti-PD-L1) treatment. The clonotype originates from a man aged 70-80 years with urothelial cancer. The gene calls are TRBV11-1 and TRBJ2-2; 12 nucleotides match TRBD2. CDR3 nucleotide sequence: TGTGCCAGCAGCTTAGAGCTAGCGGGAGGGGCCGGGGAGCTATTTTTT. It encodes CASSLELAGGAGELFF.